This TCR beta chain stems from a study of cytomegalovirus exposure and HLA in healthy donors. Whole-study results and caveats: The classifier reportedly diagnosed cytomegalovirus status with high sensitivity and specificity. Several of the most significant clusters appeared linked to common viral pathogens, based on a later analysis. TCR association rates varied by HLA locus in a later analysis, with DRB1 highest and HLA-C lowest.

The CDR3 has 15 amino acids. Germline CDR1 is KGHSH and CDR2 is LQKENI. Trimming stripped 2 bases from V and 1 base from J, with 9 bases between. PCR primers comprised 60 Vbeta and 13 Jbeta primers. Measured with immunoSEQ multiplex PCR; TCRdb has only the in-frame clones, and not every one. The sample has about 190,000 clones; 79% are singletons. This clone was seen just once. What it binds is unknown. Sequencing was carried out using PBMCs. The chain carries TRBV18 and TRBJ1-5; D gene uncertain. This sequence was found in a woman under 30 in good health and CMV-seronegative. The CDR3 region is CASSPSGPSNQPQHF. Here the CDR3 DNA reads TGTGCCAGCTCACCAAGCGGTCCGAGCAATCAGCCCCAGCATTTT.